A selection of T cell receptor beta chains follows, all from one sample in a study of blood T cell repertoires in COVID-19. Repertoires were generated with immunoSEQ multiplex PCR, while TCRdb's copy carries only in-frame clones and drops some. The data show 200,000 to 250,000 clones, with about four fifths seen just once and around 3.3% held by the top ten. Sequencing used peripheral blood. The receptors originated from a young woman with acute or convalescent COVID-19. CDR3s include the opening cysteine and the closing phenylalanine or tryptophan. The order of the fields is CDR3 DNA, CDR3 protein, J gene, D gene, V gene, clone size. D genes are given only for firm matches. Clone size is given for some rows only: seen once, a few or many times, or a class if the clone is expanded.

TGTGCCACCAGCAGGGACCTCGAGGGCCAAGAGACCCAGTACTTC | CATSRDLEGQETQYF | TRBJ2-5 | NA | TRBV15 | NA
TGTGCCAGCTCAGAAACAAACAGGGGGCATAATTCACCCCTCCACTTT | CASSETNRGHNSPLHF | TRBJ1-6 | TRBD1 | TRBV18 | NA
TGTGCCAGCAGGCGAGACAGTGGCGAGCAGTACTTC | CASRRDSGEQYF | TRBJ2-7 | NA | TRBV6-5 | NA
TGTGCCAGCAGCTCAACCGGGACTGGAAACAATGAGCAGTTCTTC | CASSSTGTGNNEQFF | TRBJ2-1 | NA | TRBV7-9 | NA
TGCGCCAGCAGCTCCGGGACAGACTCCTACGAGCAGTACTTC | CASSSGTDSYEQYF | TRBJ2-7 | TRBD1 | TRBV5-1 | NA
TGTGCCAGCAGCAACGGACTAGCGATCACCGGGGAGCTGTTTTTT | CASSNGLAITGELFF | TRBJ2-2 | TRBD2 | TRBV3-1/TRBV3-2 | once
TGTGCCAGTAGTGTCGCAGGGCCTAGCGGGACGAATGAGCAGTTCTTC | CASSVAGPSGTNEQFF | TRBJ2-1 | TRBD2 | TRBV19 | NA
TGTGCCAGCAGTTACGGCCGACAGGGGTTCAATGGCTACACCTTC | CASSYGRQGFNGYTF | TRBJ1-2 | TRBD1 | TRBV6-2/TRBV6-3 | NA
TGTGCCAGCAGGGCGGACAGGACATCCTTCGGGGAGCTGTTTTTT | CASRADRTSFGELFF | TRBJ2-2 | TRBD1 | TRBV7-8 | NA
TGTGCCAGCAGTTACTCGGGACAGGGCTTAGGAAACACCATATATTTT | CASSYSGQGLGNTIYF | TRBJ1-3 | TRBD1 | TRBV6-5 | once
TGTGCCAGCAATCTAGACAGGCGCCCCGAAAGATTCACCGGGGAGCTGTTTTTT | CASNLDRRPERFTGELFF | TRBJ2-2 | NA | TRBV2 | NA
TGTGCCAGCAGCTACCTTAGCGGGAGCTCCTACGAGCAGTACTTC | CASSYLSGSSYEQYF | TRBJ2-7 | TRBD2 | TRBV7-9 | once
TGTGCCAGCAGTCGGGGACAGTCTTATCAGCCCCAGCATTTT | CASSRGQSYQPQHF | TRBJ1-5 | TRBD1 | TRBV28 | NA
TGTGCCAGCATTTCGGGAGGCCTCCAAGAGACCCAGTACTTC | CASISGGLQETQYF | TRBJ2-5 | TRBD2 | TRBV28 | NA
TGTGCCAGCAGCCACGACAGGCCAGGTGGGGGTAGTGGCTACACCTTC | CASSHDRPGGGSGYTF | TRBJ1-2 | NA | TRBV16 | few
TGTGCCAGTAGGGACGGGAACTACGAGCAGTACTTC | CASRDGNYEQYF | TRBJ2-7 | NA | TRBV19 | NA
TGTGCCAGTAGTAGTCCGGGGGACAGGGAAAATCAGCCCCAGCATTTT | CASSSPGDRENQPQHF | TRBJ1-5 | TRBD1 | TRBV19 | few
TGTGCCACCAGCAGCAGGGAGGTGGGCACAGATACGCAGTATTTT | CATSSREVGTDTQYF | TRBJ2-3 | NA | TRBV15 | NA
TGTGCCAGCAGCCACACAGGGGGCGATGAAGCTTTCTTT | CASSHTGGDEAFF | TRBJ1-1 | TRBD1 | TRBV3-1/TRBV3-2 | NA
TGTGCCAGCAGCTCAACGGGAGGCGGGGATACGCAGTATTTT | CASSSTGGGDTQYF | TRBJ2-3 | TRBD2 | TRBV7-2 | NA
TGTGCCAGCAGTTTTGGGCTAGCCGACGGAAGGCAGTATTTT | CASSFGLADGRQYF | TRBJ2-3 | NA | TRBV28 | NA
TGTGCTACGGAGGCGATTCAAGGACGAAGAAACACCATATATTTT | CATEAIQGRRNTIYF | TRBJ1-3 | NA | TRBV30 | NA
TGTGCCAGTACCCGGGACTCTGGAAACACCATATATTTT | CASTRDSGNTIYF | TRBJ1-3 | NA | TRBV19 | once
TGTGCCAGCACCCAGGGATTTGGGGCCAACGTCCTGACTTTC | CASTQGFGANVLTF | TRBJ2-6 | NA | TRBV9 | NA
TGTGCCAGCAGACGACAGGGGGCAGATTATGGCTACACCTTC | CASRRQGADYGYTF | TRBJ1-2 | TRBD1 | TRBV6-6 | once
TGTGCCAGCAGCCAAGGGACTAGCAGCACAGATACGCAGTATTTT | CASSQGTSSTDTQYF | TRBJ2-3 | TRBD2 | TRBV14 | NA
TGTGCCAGCAGCGTACAGGGTCCCCTCGGGGAGCTGTTTTTT | CASSVQGPLGELFF | TRBJ2-2 | NA | TRBV9 | once
TGTGCCAGCAGCTCTCTAGGAAGCTCCTACAATGAGCAGTTCTTC | CASSSLGSSYNEQFF | TRBJ2-1 | NA | TRBV14 | NA
TGTGCCAGTAGGCCAGCTGCGGCCTACGAGCAGTACTTC | CASRPAAAYEQYF | TRBJ2-7 | NA | TRBV19 | NA
TGTGCCAGCAGTTTAGGGCCAATCTCCCCCCAGCATTTT | CASSLGPISPQHF | TRBJ1-5 | NA | TRBV12-3/TRBV12-4 | NA
TGTGCCAGCAGTGAGGGGACAGGGACCTACGAGCAGTACTTC | CASSEGTGTYEQYF | TRBJ2-7 | TRBD1 | TRBV6-1 | NA
TGTGCCAGCAGCACATCACAGGGGGCGAATACGCAGTATTTT | CASSTSQGANTQYF | TRBJ2-3 | TRBD1 | TRBV7-3 | NA
TGCAGCGTTGAAGATCAATTGGACAGGGAAGCTTTCTTT | CSVEDQLDREAFF | TRBJ1-1 | TRBD1 | TRBV29-1 | NA
TGTGCCAGCAGCCCGACGACTAGCGGGAGTATTGGTGAGCTGTTTTTT | CASSPTTSGSIGELFF | TRBJ2-2 | TRBD2 | TRBV5-4 | NA
TGTGCCAGCAGCCCCGGACAGCTGGGATTCCCCACTAACTATGGCTACACCTTC | CASSPGQLGFPTNYGYTF | TRBJ1-2 | NA | TRBV5-6 | NA
TGTGCCAGCAGTTCGCCGTGGGGGGGTAGAGGGACTAACGAGCAGTACTTC | CASSSPWGGRGTNEQYF | TRBJ2-7 | TRBD2 | TRBV28 | NA
TGTGCCAGCAGCCAAGGGCGGGGAAATAATGAAAAACTGTTTTTT | CASSQGRGNNEKLFF | TRBJ1-4 | NA | TRBV3-1/TRBV3-2 | NA
TGTGCCGGGGGACAGGGTTTGGCCAAAAACATTCAGTACTTC | CAGGQGLAKNIQYF | TRBJ2-4 | TRBD1 | TRBV2 | once
TGCGCCAGCAGCCCCCTAGCGGGAGATCTTGAGACCCAGTACTTC | CASSPLAGDLETQYF | TRBJ2-5 | TRBD2 | TRBV5-1 | few
TGTGCCAGCAGTTTATCGGTAGCGGGAGGGTACGAGCAGTACTTC | CASSLSVAGGYEQYF | TRBJ2-7 | TRBD2 | TRBV28 | many
TGTGCCAGCAGCTTAGGTAGCGGGAAAGCTGGGGCCAACGTCCTGACTTTC | CASSLGSGKAGANVLTF | TRBJ2-6 | TRBD2 | TRBV7-6 | NA
TGTGCCAGCTCACCAAGGGGACAGGGAACTCTGAACACTGAAGCTTTCTTT | CASSPRGQGTLNTEAFF | TRBJ1-1 | TRBD1 | TRBV18 | few
TGTGCCAGCAAACTCCCCCACAGGACCTACGAGCAGTACTTC | CASKLPHRTYEQYF | TRBJ2-7 | NA | TRBV28 | NA
TGTGCCAGCAGCTTAATAGCGGGAGAAGAGACCCAGTACTTC | CASSLIAGEETQYF | TRBJ2-5 | TRBD2 | TRBV7-3 | NA
TGTGCCAGCAAGCGGACTAGCGGCTACAATGAGCAGTTCTTC | CASKRTSGYNEQFF | TRBJ2-1 | TRBD2 | TRBV6-5 | NA
TGTGCCAGCAGCGTCCGGGACAGGGGGCGTCGAGAGACCCAGTACTTC | CASSVRDRGRRETQYF | TRBJ2-5 | TRBD1 | TRBV7-2 | NA
TGTGCCAGCAGTTCATACAGGGGGCTCTATGGCTACACCTTC | CASSSYRGLYGYTF | TRBJ1-2 | TRBD1 | TRBV27 | NA